The source of this T cell receptor beta chain is a study of radiation and T cells in renal cell carcinoma. Trimming cost V 4 bases and J 6 bases; bases outside gene matches: 11. Per the germline V gene, CDR1 is ENHRY and CDR2 is SYGVKD. The CDR3 loop spans 16 amino acids. Time point specified: blood 4 weeks post-SBRT, at nephrectomy. Treatment meaning: 15 Gy SBRT to primary tumor, nephrectomy 4 weeks later. TCRdb keeps only in-frame clones here, not all; method: immunoSEQ multiplex PCR. The table records about 150,000 clones, around 88% of them present only once. The table lists this clone with a few counts.

This chain links TRBV10-3 with TRBJ1-2, with TRBD1 matching over 10 bases. The material was blood, obtained from a patient whose treatment included radiotherapy and nephrectomy. This receptor was taken from a woman between 50 and 59 years old with renal cell carcinoma. CDR3 in amino acids: CAISGLRDRGGDGYTF. CDR3 nucleotides: TGTGCCATCAGTGGCTTAAGGGACAGGGGAGGTGATGGCTACACCTTC.